The 14 T cell receptor beta chains listed next were all sequenced from one sample in a study of naive and memory T cell subsets. Amplification of ligated cDNA took four PCR rounds with SP2 and nested alpha and beta constant primers. TCRdb independently ran MiXCR on the 5' RACE reads; one entry per CDR3 protein. The data show tens of thousands of distinct CDR3 sequences, with around 7.3% seen just once and almost 10% held by the top ten. TCR cDNA received a 3' ligated oligonucleotide that carried a UMI. The receptors shown here come from a male donor in good health.

This clonotype was picked up a small number of times. V is TRBV20-1 and J is TRBJ2-1; TRBD2 matches 11 bases. J was trimmed by 4 bases and V by 5 bases; bases with no gene match: 7. Germline lookup yields CDR1 DFQATT and CDR2 SNEGSKA (reference sequence). CDR3 length equals 15 residues. Here the CDR3 DNA reads TGCAGTGCTCATAAACTAGCGGGAGTGTACAATGAGCAGTTCTTC. Protein: CSAHKLAGVYNEQFF.

The table lists this clonotype with a few counts. The chain links TRBV4-2 to TRBJ2-1, with D maybe TRBD2 (6 bases). The CDR3 is made up of 17 amino acids. V gave up 3 bases and J gave up 7 bases, with 22 bases separating them. Germline V gene data show CDR1 as LGHNA and CDR2 as YNFKEQ. CDR3 region: CASSQVLANTLGNEQFF. The CDR3 DNA reads as TGTGCCAGCAGCCAGGTGCTAGCGAACACCCTTGGGAATGAGCAGTTCTTC.

The sample holds many counts of this clonotype. The V and J genes are TRBV27 and TRBJ2-7; TRBD1 agrees at 9 bases. V shed 3 bases and J 2 bases; nucleotides not matched to a gene: 8. The V gene's germline CDR1 is MNHEY and CDR2 SMNVEV (reference sequence). The CDR3 runs to 16 residues. This CDR3 reads CASSFTTGTGTYEQYF. CDR3 DNA: TGTGCCAGCAGTTTTACTACCGGGACAGGGACCTACGAGCAGTACTTC.

This clonotype has at least ten counts. The rearrangement uses TRBV6-5 and TRBJ1-1; 8 positions agree with TRBD1. Germline V CDR1 and CDR2: MNHEY, SVGAGI. The CDR3 has 15 amino acids. With V trimmed by 5 bases and J by 3 bases, 8 bases remained unmatched. The CDR3 sequence is CASSGQTGVYTEAFF. The CDR3 DNA reads as TGTGCCAGCAGTGGGCAGACAGGGGTCTACACTGAAGCTTTCTTT.

This clonotype was seen at least ten times. V usage is TRBV7-8 and J usage is TRBJ2-1, with 7 bases matching TRBD1. The germline CDR1 and CDR2 sequences are SGHVS and FQNEAQ. CDR3 length: 16 residues. The V and J ends lost 6 bases and 3 bases, in that order; junction bases with no gene match: 11. DNA for the CDR3: TGTGCCAGCAGTTACCGAAGACAGGGAATCTACAATGAGCAGTTCTTC. Translation gives CASSYRRQGIYNEQFF.

The gene calls are TRBV5-8 and TRBJ2-1; perhaps TRBD1 as D (6 bases). Per germline, CDR1 SGHTS and CDR2 YDEGEE. CDR3 length: 15 amino acids. V lost 4 bases, J lost 0 bases, and 11 bases lay in between. CDR3 loop: CASSPQGYSYNEQFF. The CDR3 coding sequence is TGTGCCAGCAGCCCACAGGGCTACTCCTACAATGAGCAGTTCTTC.

This clonotype was counted ten times or more. V gene TRBV5-5 combines with J gene TRBJ2-2; D unclear. The germline V and J ends were trimmed by 4 bases and 0 bases, with 10 bases remaining between them. This CDR3 contains 15 residues. The germline gives CDR1 SGHKS, CDR2 YYEKEE (reference sequence). CDR3 DNA sequence: TGTGCCAGCAGCCTCGAGGCATCGAACACCGGGGAGCTGTTTTTT. Protein: CASSLEASNTGELFF.

Many counts were recorded for this clonotype. The chain is built from TRBV6-1 and TRBJ1-4; D is unresolved. Trimming stripped 3 bases from V and 2 bases from J, with 4 bases between. The germline gives CDR1 MNHNS, CDR2 SASEGT. CDR3 size: 13 residues. The DNA for the CDR3 is TGTGCCAGCAGTGATTGGACTAATGAAAAACTGTTTTTT. This sequence encodes CASSDWTNEKLFF.

This clonotype was recorded many times. This rearrangement joins TRBV20-1 to TRBJ1-6; D is unresolved. CDR1 is DFQATT, CDR2 SNEGSKA, per germline (reference sequence). With 0 bases removed from V and 6 bases from J, the gap between germline ends came to 12 bases. This CDR3 has 15 amino acids. CDR3 amino acids: CSARDLQAVNSPLHF. In DNA, the CDR3 is TGCAGTGCTAGAGATCTGCAAGCAGTTAATTCACCCCTCCACTTT.

This clonotype was detected ten times or more. V is TRBV30 and J is TRBJ2-5; TRBD2 matches at 7 bases. The CDR3 spans 16 residues. With V trimmed by 3 bases and J by 0 bases, 10 bases remained unmatched. Germline CDR1 reads GTSNPN; CDR2 reads SVGIG (reference sequence). The CDR3 loop is CAWRRTSRWDQETQYF. The CDR3 DNA reads as TGTGCCTGGAGGAGGACTAGTCGATGGGACCAAGAGACCCAGTACTTC.

The sample holds many counts of this clonotype. The CDR3, as DNA: TGCAGCGTTGGACCCCCTGAGACCGGGGAGCTGTTTTTT. Translation: CSVGPPETGELFF. This chain uses TRBV29-1 with TRBJ2-2; D call uncertain. Trimming took 4 bases from V and 5 from J, leaving 11 bases between them. CDR3 size: 13 residues. Germline CDR1 reads SQVTM; CDR2 reads ANQGSEA.

This clonotype was observed many times. V usage is TRBV10-3 and J usage is TRBJ2-1; weak D call: TRBD1 (6 bases). Trimming removed 4 bases at V and 4 bases at J, with 14 bases between. This CDR3 has 15 residues. The germline CDR1 and CDR2 sequences are ENHRY and SYGVKD. CDR3 in DNA: TGTGCCATCAGTGTTGAGGGACAATCTTACAATGAGCAGTTCTTC. It yields the protein CAISVEGQSYNEQFF.

This clonotype was found many times. This chain links TRBV20-1 with TRBJ1-1; 8 bases match TRBD1. The V gene's germline CDR1 is DFQATT and CDR2 SNEGSKA (reference sequence). The V segment lost 4 bases and the J segment 7 bases; nucleotides outside the gene matches: 11. The CDR3 is 14 amino acids. CDR3 in amino acids: CSAIPDRGVGEAFF. CDR3 coding DNA: TGCAGTGCTATACCAGACAGGGGAGTCGGTGAAGCTTTCTTT.

This clonotype has a count of ten or more. The chain is built from TRBV5-1 and TRBJ2-4; D may be TRBD1 (5 bases). CDR1 is SGHRS, CDR2 YFSETQ, per germline. CDR3 length equals 15 residues. Between the trimmed V and J ends, which lost 6 bases and 0 bases, there was a span of 13 bases. The CDR3 coding sequence is TGCGCCAGCAAACCAACGACAGTAGCCAAAAACATTCAGTACTTC. Its translation: CASKPTTVAKNIQYF.